This entry describes one TCR beta chain. Its antigen is as yet unknown. The data were taken from a study of cytomegalovirus exposure and HLA in healthy donors. Study-level points and caveats: In vitro work confirmed that a few CMV-associated chains recognize CMV antigens. A link between a missense DCLRE1C variant and TCR beta V- and J-gene trimming emerged from a later analysis. Common viral pathogens (according to a later analysis) appeared linked to several of the most significant clusters. The authors later found HLA-associated TCR beta chains more clonally expanded than equally common others.

Vbeta (60) and Jbeta (13) primers were used in the PCR. Only in-frame clones appear in the TCRdb table, and some are missing; sequencing was by immunoSEQ multiplex PCR. The data contain 150,000 to 200,000 clones, approximately 83% of them singletons. Sequenced: PBMCs. The receptor's source is a male donor in good health and CMV-seronegative.

CDR3 coding DNA: TGTGCCAGCAGCGTAGAGGGACAGGGGTTCAATGAGCAGTTCTTC. It encodes CASSVEGQGFNEQFF. The V gene is TRBV9, the J gene TRBJ2-1, with 10 bases that match TRBD1. The CDR3 covers 15 residues. CDR1 is SGDLS, CDR2 YYNGEE, per germline. V shed 0 bases and J 6 bases; nucleotides not matched to a gene: 3.